Following are 28 T cell receptor beta chains from one sample sequenced in a study of a mutant IDH1 vaccine in newly diagnosed glioma. Specified time point: baseline, week 1 (first vaccination visit). Treatment denoted: pre-vaccination baseline after standard-of-care therapy. Repertoires were generated with immunoSEQ multiplex PCR, while TCRdb's copy carries only in-frame clones and drops some. This sample has some 70,000 clones, with around 79% found just once. Sequencing was performed on PBMCs, taken from a glioma patient treated with radiotherapy, temozolomide or both. Source of these receptors: a man aged 50 to 59 with glioma.

This clone was seen a few times. The CDR3 sequence: CASGLGDRVGTGELFF. The CDR3 coding sequence is TGTGCTAGTGGTTTGGGCGACAGGGTTGGGACCGGGGAGCTGTTTTTT. This chain connects TRBV12-5 to TRBJ2-2; 7 nucleotides line up with TRBD1. There are 16 residues in the CDR3. Germline V gene sequence: CDR1 LGHNT, CDR2 FRNRAP. V lost 1 base and J lost 5; bases outside the gene matches: 7.

V and J are TRBV9 and TRBJ2-2; the D gene could be TRBD1 or TRBD2 (6 bases each). This CDR3 region has 15 residues. V was clipped by 4 bases and J by 3 bases, with 13 bases between them. Germline V lookup: CDR1 SGDLS, CDR2 YYNGEE. The CDR3 here is CASSRGQGYTGELFF. The CDR3 coding sequence is TGTGCCAGCAGCCGGGGGCAGGGGTACACCGGGGAGCTGTTTTTT.

This clone was detected a few times. The sample contains more than one DNA sequence encoding this CDR3. The chain recombines TRBV9 with TRBJ1-1, with D possibly matching TRBD1 (5 bases). Germline V gene data show CDR1 as SGDLS and CDR2 as YYNGEE. V dropped 0 bases and J dropped 1 base, with 7 bases sitting between them. The CDR3 is made up of 14 amino acids. The CDR3 loop reads CASSVAGGNTEAFF. In DNA, the CDR3 is TGTGCCAGCAGCGTAGCTGGGGGGAACACTGAAGCTTTCTTT. The whole variable domain, filled in from reference TRBV9 and TRBJ1-1, reads DSGVTQTPKHLITATGQRVTLRCSPRSGDLSVYWYQQSLDQGLQFLIQYYNGEERAKGNILERFSAQQFPDLHSELNLSSLELGDSALYFCASSVAGGNTEAFFGQGTRLTVV.

This clone was detected a few times. The rearrangement joins TRBV29-1 to TRBJ1-4; TRBD1 is a possible D gene (5 bases). The V gene lost 4 bases and the J gene lost 3 bases, with 6 bases spanning the gap. Germline V gene data show CDR1 as SQVTM and CDR2 as ANQGSEA. The CDR3 has 12 amino acids. The CDR3 DNA follows: TGCAGCGTTGTACAGGCTAATGAAAAACTGTTTTTT. It yields the protein CSVVQANEKLFF.

The CDR3 nucleotides are TGTGCCAGCTCACCACTCTTGACAGGTGGTTCTGGGGCCAACGTCCTGACTTTC. Translated, it gives CASSPLLTGGSGANVLTF. The V and J genes are TRBV18 and TRBJ2-6; a possible D gene is TRBD1 (6 bases). CDR3 length: 18 residues. V was pared by 1 base and J by 1 base, with 14 bases between. CDR1 KGHSH and CDR2 LQKENI come from the germline V gene.

The V gene is TRBV19, the J gene TRBJ2-7, with 7 bases fitting TRBD1. Germline V gene lookup returns CDR1 LNHDA and CDR2 SQIVND (reference sequence). The V segment lost 7 bases and the J segment 3 bases; nucleotides outside the gene matches: 9. This CDR3 contains 14 residues. DNA of the CDR3: TGTGCCAGTAAAAGTAGACAGGGCCTCTACGAGCAGTACTTC. This translates into CASKSRQGLYEQYF.

V and J are TRBV7-2 and TRBJ2-2; D is unresolved. The CDR3 has 13 amino acids. CDR1 is SGHTA and CDR2 is FQGNSA in the germline V gene. V lost 5 bases and J lost 6, with 10 bases in between. Here the CDR3 reads CASSMEAAGELFF. The CDR3 nucleotides are TGTGCCAGCAGCATGGAAGCTGCCGGGGAGCTGTTTTTT.

The chain links TRBV30 to TRBJ2-5; TRBD2 aligns across 9 bases. CDR1 is GTSNPN, CDR2 SVGIG, per germline (reference sequence). V lost 4 bases and J lost 4; bases outside the gene matches: 7. The CDR3 runs 14 residues. In nucleotides, the CDR3 is TGTGCCTGGACCCATATGACTAGCGGAGAGACCCAGTACTTC. It yields the protein CAWTHMTSGETQYF.

V usage is TRBV27 and J usage is TRBJ2-3, with no clear D. Looked up from germline, CDR1 is MNHEY and CDR2 is SMNVEV (reference sequence). Deletions cut 6 bases from V and 2 bases from J, with 3 bases between. This CDR3 is 11 amino acids long. The CDR3 is CASRVTDTQYF. The CDR3 nucleotides are TGTGCCAGCAGGGTCACAGATACGCAGTATTTT.

The chain combines TRBV2 with TRBJ2-1; TRBD1 might be the D (6 bases). Germline-derived CDR1 and CDR2 are SNHLY and FYNNEI. V shed 3 bases and J shed 2 bases, with 8 bases lying between them. This CDR3 comprises 14 residues. Here the CDR3 reads CASSDRTAYNEQFF. DNA for the CDR3: TGTGCCAGCAGTGACAGGACAGCCTACAATGAGCAGTTCTTC.

The sample holds one count of this clone. This chain joins TRBV29-1 and TRBJ2-1, with D perhaps being TRBD1 or TRBD2 (6 bases each). The CDR3 has 11 amino acids. Trimming pared 4 bases from V and 12 bases from J, leaving 13 bases between. Germline V lookup: CDR1 SQVTM, CDR2 ANQGSEA. The CDR3 loop is CSVGEGGLQFF. DNA for the CDR3: TGCAGCGTTGGTGAGGGGGGTCTGCAGTTCTTC.

This clone was recorded once. The chain combines TRBV29-1 with TRBJ2-5, with 11 bases identical to TRBD1. The CDR3 has 14 amino acids. Losses at the gene ends were 5 bases for V and 6 bases for J; bases not matched to a gene: 8. Germline V gene sequence: CDR1 SQVTM, CDR2 ANQGSEA. DNA of the CDR3: TGCAGCGTTCGAGGGACAGGGGGTCGTAAGACCCAGTACTTC. Its protein is CSVRGTGGRKTQYF.

There are a few counts of this clone. The chain uses TRBV29-1 and TRBJ1-6; 9 bases fit TRBD1. V trimming: 3 bases; J trimming: 9 bases; junction bases outside the gene matches: 6. This CDR3 has 14 residues. Germline V CDR1 and CDR2: SQVTM, ANQGSEA. In DNA form, the CDR3 reads TGCAGCGTTGAGGGGGGACAGGGAAGTTCACCCCTCCACTTT. Its translation is CSVEGGQGSSPLHF.

This chain uses TRBV10-3 with TRBJ2-1; 9 bases match TRBD2. Per germline, CDR1 ENHRY and CDR2 SYGVKD. The CDR3 runs to 17 residues. Unmatched junction bases numbered 11, after V lost 6 bases and J lost 2 bases. CDR3: CAIRASAGGRAYNEQFF. DNA of the CDR3: TGTGCCATCAGGGCCTCGGCGGGGGGGCGCGCCTACAATGAGCAGTTCTTC.

The J gene is TRBJ1-1, the V gene TRBV9, with 7 bases fitting TRBD1. The germline V gene has CDR1 SGDLS and CDR2 YYNGEE. Trimming took 4 bases from V and 3 from J; bases not matched to a gene: 9. CDR3 size: 15 residues. The CDR3 loop reads CASSPRQGTYTEAFF. The CDR3 DNA sequence: TGTGCCAGCAGCCCCAGACAGGGCACCTACACTGAAGCTTTCTTT. The complete variable domain, with remaining parts taken from reference TRBV9 and TRBJ1-1, reads DSGVTQTPKHLITATGQRVTLRCSPRSGDLSVYWYQQSLDQGLQFLIQYYNGEERAKGNILERFSAQQFPDLHSELNLSSLELGDSALYFCASSPRQGTYTEAFFGQGTRLTVV.

The chain combines TRBV5-1 with TRBJ2-2; 7 bases map to TRBD1. The CDR3 totals 15 residues. Germline CDR1 and CDR2: SGHRS and YFSETQ. Trimming at V came to 0 bases and at J to 5 bases, leaving 4 bases not matched to a gene. CDR3 coding DNA: TGCGCCAGCAGCTTGGAACTACAGGGGACCGGGGAGCTGTTTTTT. As protein: CASSLELQGTGELFF.

The chain joins TRBV4-2 to TRBJ2-7; maybe TRBD2 (6 bases). Germline V gene sequence: CDR1 LGHNA, CDR2 YNFKEQ. The CDR3 extends over 15 amino acids. V was trimmed by 1 base and J by 4 bases, leaving 14 bases between them. The CDR3 loop reads CASSQGVRLEYEQYF. CDR3 bases: TGTGCCAGCAGCCAAGGGGTGAGACTAGAATACGAGCAGTACTTC.

V and J are TRBV6-1 and TRBJ1-4; 8 bases fit TRBD1. V gave up 4 bases and J gave up 1 base; unmatched junction bases: 5. The CDR3 loop spans 16 amino acids. Germline loops: CDR1 MNHNS, CDR2 SASEGT. CDR3 sequence (DNA): TGTGCCAGCAGTGCAACAGGGGGGAGAACTAATGAAAAACTGTTTTTT. It codes for CASSATGGRTNEKLFF.

This clone was observed a few times. The rearrangement links TRBV9 to TRBJ2-1; 7 positions match TRBD2. CDR3 length equals 13 residues. Per the germline V gene, CDR1 is SGDLS and CDR2 is YYNGEE. The ends lost 1 base at V and 7 bases at J; junction bases unmatched: 2. The chain's CDR3 is CASSVYGRNEQFF. In DNA form, the CDR3 reads TGTGCCAGCAGCGTATACGGGAGGAATGAGCAGTTCTTC.

The chain recombines TRBV27 with TRBJ1-3; tentatively, D is TRBD1 (5 bases). The germline V and J ends were trimmed by 4 bases and 4 bases, with 14 bases remaining between them. Germline CDR1 and CDR2: MNHEY and SMNVEV (reference sequence). The CDR3 runs to 15 residues. The CDR3 coding sequence is TGTGCCAGCAGTTCCTACGGGACCTTCGGAAACACCATATATTTT. It translates to CASSSYGTFGNTIYF.

The V gene is TRBV6-5, the J gene TRBJ1-3, with D possibly being TRBD1 (5 bases). The CDR3 totals 14 residues. Trimming stripped 6 bases from V and 2 bases from J, with 11 bases between. The germline gives CDR1 MNHEY, CDR2 SVGAGI. The CDR3 region has the DNA TGTGCCAGCAGCTTTAGGGGACCTGGAAACACCATATATTTT. Translating gives CASSFRGPGNTIYF.

The rearrangement uses TRBV18 and TRBJ2-1; either TRBD1 or TRBD2 may supply D (5 bases each). Germline CDR1 reads KGHSH; CDR2 reads LQKENI. CDR3 length equals 14 residues. V was clipped by 3 bases and J by 10 bases, with 16 bases between them. CDR3 region: CASSPLRDLGEQFF. DNA of the CDR3: TGTGCCAGCTCACCCCTCCGGGACCTCGGCGAGCAGTTCTTC.

V and J are TRBV5-1 and TRBJ2-2, with 7 bases lining up with TRBD2. The CDR3 covers 14 residues. V lost 6 bases, J lost 0 bases, and 2 bases stayed unmatched. Per the germline V gene, CDR1 is SGHRS and CDR2 is YFSETQ. DNA for the CDR3: TGCGCCAGCACCGGACTAGCGAACACCGGGGAGCTGTTTTTT. This codes for CASTGLANTGELFF. Full variable domain (rest looked up from reference TRBV5-1 and TRBJ2-2): KAGVTQTPRYLIKTRGQQVTLSCSPISGHRSVSWYQQTPGQGLQFLFEYFSETQRNKGNFPGRFSGRQFSNSRSEMNVSTLELGDSALYLCASTGLANTGELFFGEGSRLTVL.

The chain combines TRBV14 with TRBJ2-7; D call uncertain. Between the trimmed V and J ends, which lost 6 bases and 2 bases, there was a span of 14 bases. The CDR3 is 14 residues long. Germline-derived CDR1 and CDR2 are SGHDN and FVKESK. The CDR3 bases are TGTGCCAGCAGTAACAAGAGCACTGCCTACGAGCAGTACTTC. This encodes CASSNKSTAYEQYF.

J is TRBJ1-2 and V is TRBV27; no clear D gene. V lost 0 bases and J 4 bases, leaving 12 bases between the germline ends. Per the germline V gene, CDR1 is MNHEY and CDR2 is SMNVEV (reference sequence). CDR3 length: 15 residues. The CDR3 loop is CASSLSSGSSYGYTF. The CDR3 DNA reads as TGTGCCAGCAGTTTATCCTCGGGAAGTAGCTATGGCTACACCTTC.

The chain recombines TRBV14 with TRBJ2-3; a possible D gene is TRBD1 (7 bases). Trimming cost V 4 bases and J 4 bases, with 18 bases left between them. The length of the CDR3 is 16 residues. CDR1 SGHDN and CDR2 FVKESK come from the germline V gene. The DNA for the CDR3 is TGTGCCAGCAGCCTCGAATCCAGGGGGGTGTCAGATACGCAGTATTTT. Its translation: CASSLESRGVSDTQYF.

This clone was seen just once. The rearrangement links TRBV7-2 to TRBJ1-1, with D possibly TRBD1 on 6 matching bases. Germline V gene lookup returns CDR1 SGHTA and CDR2 FQGNSA. V dropped 4 bases and J dropped 1 base, with 7 bases sitting between them. The CDR3 loop spans 13 amino acids. In DNA, the CDR3 is TGTGCCAGCAGCTCGACAGGGAACACTGAAGCTTTCTTT. Amino acids: CASSSTGNTEAFF.

The chain combines TRBV5-6 with TRBJ1-4, with 7 bases that match TRBD1. This CDR3 spans 15 amino acids. V shed 4 bases and J 7 bases; nucleotides not matched to a gene: 10. Germline CDR1 is SGHDT and CDR2 is YYEEEE. In DNA, the CDR3 is TGTGCCAGCAGCCGAAAAATGACAGGGATTGAAAAACTGTTTTTT. Translated, it gives CASSRKMTGIEKLFF.